This is a list of T cell receptor beta chains from one sample in a study of blood T cell repertoires in COVID-19. The protocol was immunoSEQ multiplex PCR, while the TCRdb copy is restricted to in-frame clones and leaves out a portion. The sample lists about 370,000 clones; around 92% were seen once. Sequencing used peripheral blood. The source is a woman between 25 and 40 years old with COVID-19, enrolled during active disease. Both conserved end residues are part of each CDR3.

cdr3_aa: CASSFHGTGAFF
v_call: TRBV6-2/TRBV6-3

cdr3_aa: CASSLGGTNTEAFF
v_call: TRBV28

cdr3_aa: CASAKLAGEYNEQFF
v_call: TRBV4-2

cdr3_aa: CASSVGGTGVGEQFF
v_call: TRBV9

cdr3_aa: CASSPTLAFWQFF
v_call: TRBV9

cdr3_aa: CASSQGQNYGYTF
v_call: TRBV10-1

cdr3_aa: CASSLGLSFQETQYF
v_call: TRBV13

cdr3_aa: CASSELQNTEAFF
v_call: TRBV6-1

cdr3_aa: CASSPLQSRGDSPLHF
v_call: TRBV18

cdr3_aa: CAGSVSAGSGNTIYF
v_call: TRBV9

cdr3_aa: CASRATGIYGYTF
v_call: TRBV27

cdr3_aa: CATRPASGGSYNEQFF
v_call: TRBV11-2

cdr3_aa: CSASGLETQYF
v_call: TRBV20-1

cdr3_aa: CASSHDLDRALGKLFF
v_call: TRBV4-1